This T cell receptor (beta chain) appears in the sequencing data of a study of early T cells in non-severe SARS-CoV-2 infection. Study results and limitations: The VDJdb matching leaned toward anti-spike CD8 responses and overlooked private and CD4 specificities.

This clonotype has ten or more counts. Its antigen is as yet unknown. Molecules of cDNA were individually given unique molecular identifiers that were attached to them. MiXCR, applied by TCRdb to the 5' RACE reads, yields one record per CDR3 protein. The sample has under 90,000 distinct CDR3 sequences, around 13% seen once. CDR3 length: 14 residues. V lost 7 bases, J lost 1 base, and 13 bases lay in between. Material for sequencing was whole blood. The genes are TRBV12-3 or TRBV12-4 and TRBJ1-2; no clear D gene. The receptor comes from an adult who was a healthcare worker with PCR-confirmed SARS-CoV-2 infection or an uninfected control (not recorded which). The CDR3 DNA follows: TGTGCCAGCACCCCGGACGGTGTTAACTATGGCTACACCTTC. Amino acids: CASTPDGVNYGYTF.